This T cell receptor beta chain was found in a study of OX40 agonist ivuxolimab in advanced cancers. The method was immunoSEQ multiplex PCR; TCRdb's version includes in-frame clones alone and lacks a portion of them. The data contain 50,000 or so clones, approximately 89% of them singletons. Enrollment shut out patients with autoimmune disease history or systemic immunosuppression. The length of the CDR3 is 11 residues. The germline CDR1 and CDR2 sequences are MNHEY and SVGAGI. Trimming stripped 6 bases from V and 5 bases from J, with 6 bases between. This clonotype was obtained from an adult with an advanced solid tumor such as melanoma, head and neck, liver or kidney cancer. The sample in question was CD4+ or CD8+ T cells sorted from blood, obtained in a trial of the OX40 agonist ivuxolimab. The chain has TRBV6-5 and TRBJ2-3; D is unresolved. CDR3 in DNA: TGTGCCAGCAGCCGACGAGATACGCAGTATTTT. This encodes CASSRRDTQYF.